The clone carrying this TCR beta chain was observed a handful of times. Antigen specificity is unknown. The data originate from a study of vaccination and CD4 T cells after COVID-19. Treatment denoted: approximately 11-day PBMC culture with coronavirus spike peptide pools or control peptides (ViraFEST assay). The germline V gene has CDR1 DFQATT and CDR2 SNEGSKA (reference sequence). V was pared by 5 bases and J by 4 bases, with 14 bases between. The CDR3 length is 13 residues. Sequencing of DNA taken from cultured CD4+ T cells relied on the Oncomine TCR Beta short-read assay. TCRdb redid the calling of the PCR reads with MiXCR, one entry per CDR3 protein. The top ten clones hold 15% to 25% of a sample with roughly 15,000 distinct CDR3 sequences, under 55% of them seen once.

This sequence originates from a human donor who received a COVID-19 vaccine. The gene calls are TRBV20-1 and TRBJ2-5; a weak D match, TRBD2 (5 bases). The source material was CD4+ T cells from blood, cultured in vitro, sampled before SARS-CoV-2 vaccination. The CDR3 nucleotides are TGCAGTGCTCCGGGTCCGGGGAGAGAGACCCAGTACTTC. The encoded protein is CSAPGPGRETQYF.